These 7 T cell receptor beta chains originate from one sample sequenced in a study of blood T cell repertoires in COVID-19. Method: immunoSEQ multiplex PCR; TCRdb's copy keeps in-frame clones and lacks some. The table has over 200,000 clones, over 75% seen once. The material sequenced was peripheral blood. Every receptor here comes from a man aged 35 to 55 with active or convalescent COVID-19.

DNA for the CDR3: TGTGCCAGCAGTTTAAATGTGCAGTCGAACACTGAAGCTTTCTTT. It specifies CASSLNVQSNTEAFF. This chain links TRBV27 with TRBJ1-1; D gene ambiguous. This CDR3 region has 15 residues. Germline V lookup: CDR1 MNHEY, CDR2 SMNVEV (reference sequence). Deletions cut 2 bases from V and 1 base from J, with 11 bases between.

This clone was observed a single time. The chain recombines TRBV10-3 with TRBJ2-5, with 9 positions matching TRBD2. The CDR3 is 13 residues long. Germline values: CDR1 ENHRY, CDR2 SYGVKD. J lost 5 bases, V lost 7 bases, and 5 bases had no gene match. CDR3: CAITGGGAETQYF. The DNA of the CDR3 is TGTGCCATCACCGGCGGGGGGGCCGAGACCCAGTACTTC.

The rearrangement links TRBV6-4 to TRBJ2-2; 10 positions match TRBD2. Per germline, CDR1 MRHNA and CDR2 SNTAGT. The V gene end was trimmed by 2 bases and the J gene end by 5 bases; junction bases not matched to a gene: 8. This CDR3 has 17 amino acids. The CDR3 coding sequence is TGTGCCAGCAGTGACACCTTAGCGGGGGGTGGTACCGGGGAGCTGTTTTTT. It codes for CASSDTLAGGGTGELFF.

The chain is built from TRBV13 and TRBJ2-3; D possibly corresponds to TRBD1 (6 bases). This CDR3 is 16 amino acids long. Trimming left V 5 bases short and J 0 bases short, with 15 bases between. Germline V lookup: CDR1 PRHDT, CDR2 FYEKMQ (reference sequence). The CDR3 is CASSPRQVTSTDTQYF. Written as DNA, the CDR3 is TGTGCCAGCAGCCCGCGACAGGTTACTAGCACAGATACGCAGTATTTT.

The chain employs TRBV27 and TRBJ2-3, with TRBD1 matching 7 bases. The V gene's germline CDR1 is MNHEY and CDR2 SMNVEV (reference sequence). V trimming: 6 bases; J trimming: 3 bases; junction bases outside the gene matches: 15. This CDR3 has 17 residues. CDR3 DNA: TGTGCCAGCAGCCCCGCCAGGGAATTCAGGGGGACAGATACGCAGTATTTT. This codes for CASSPAREFRGTDTQYF.

The chain couples TRBV2 to TRBJ2-7; D is possibly TRBD1 (8 bases). Germline CDR1 is SNHLY and CDR2 is FYNNEI. V dropped 1 base and J dropped 5 bases, with 15 bases sitting between them. This CDR3 is built from 15 residues. The CDR3 region has the DNA TGTGCCAGCAGTGAAGGAGCGGGACAGGCTCACGAGCAGTACTTC. It is translated as CASSEGAGQAHEQYF.

The V call is TRBV12-5, the J call TRBJ2-5; 9 bases line up with TRBD2. Per the germline V gene, CDR1 is LGHNT and CDR2 is FRNRAP. This CDR3 region has 13 residues. Trimming took 6 bases from V and 5 from J; bases not matched to a gene: 4. The CDR3 DNA sequence: TGTGCTAGTGGACTAGCGGGTGGGGAGACCCAGTACTTC. This translates into CASGLAGGETQYF.